The present T cell receptor beta chain was sequenced within a study of T cells after yellow fever vaccination. Trimming took off 1 base at V and 5 bases at J, with 7 bases between the two ends. In germline, CDR1 is SGHNT, CDR2 YYREEE (reference sequence). The CDR3 extends over 13 amino acids. TCRdb ran MiXCR on the 5' RACE reads and lists one entry per CDR3 protein. The repertoire holds fewer than 650,000 distinct CDR3 sequences, with around a fifth as singletons. V gene TRBV5-4 combines with J gene TRBJ2-1; unclear D gene. Sequences were derived from PBMCs, sampled 20 to 25 days after the first yellow fever vaccination. This receptor was identified in a man aged 18 to 35 who received the YFV17D yellow fever vaccine. The CDR3 spells CASSLKLNNEQFF. The CDR3 region has the DNA TGTGCCAGCAGCTTGAAGCTAAACAATGAGCAGTTCTTC.